A single sample gave rise to the 8 T cell receptor beta chains below, sequenced in a study of blood T cell repertoires in COVID-19. The repertoire was sequenced with immunoSEQ multiplex PCR; TCRdb's copy has only in-frame clones and lacks some. Of 200,000 to 250,000 clones listed, over 75% were seen once; the top ten hold approximately 10%. Input material: peripheral blood. These receptor sequences come from a man between 50 and 59 years old with COVID-19, enrolled during active disease.

The chain combines TRBV28 with TRBJ2-5; 8 bases align to TRBD2. Germline V gene sequence: CDR1 MDHEN, CDR2 SYDVKM. With 5 bases clipped from V and 7 bases from J, the junction kept 9 bases outside the gene matches. The CDR3 is made up of 14 amino acids. The DNA of the CDR3 is TGTGCCAGCAGTCCGGGGGGGGCCGGGGCGACCCAGTACTTC. Amino acids: CASSPGGAGATQYF.

V is TRBV5-4 and J is TRBJ1-1, with a weak D call TRBD1 (6 bases). The CDR3 consists of 15 residues. V lost 6 bases to trimming and J lost 0 bases, with 15 bases between them. Germline assignment: CDR1 SGHNT and CDR2 YYREEE (reference sequence). Here the CDR3 DNA reads TGTGCCAGCACCCCCTGGACAGAAATGAACACTGAAGCTTTCTTT. As protein: CASTPWTEMNTEAFF. The full variable domain, in which reference TRBV5-4 and TRBJ1-1 provide the parts outside the CDR3, is ETGVTQSPTHLIKTRGQQVTLRCSSQSGHNTVSWYQQALGQGPQFIFQYYREEENGRGNFPPRFSGLQFPNYSSELNVNALELDDSALYLCASTPWTEMNTEAFFGQGTRLTVV.

The chain carries TRBV24-1 and TRBJ2-3; D not resolved. Germline CDR1 reads KGHDR; CDR2 reads SFDVKD. The CDR3 is 15 amino acids. The germline V and J ends were trimmed by 7 bases and 2 bases, with 15 bases remaining between them. CDR3 bases: TGTGCCACCAGCAATCAGCAGGATTACACAGATACGCAGTATTTT. This gives the protein CATSNQQDYTDTQYF.

The rearrangement links TRBV6-5 to TRBJ2-7; D possibly corresponds to TRBD1 (5 bases). Trimming took 8 bases from V and 6 from J, leaving 17 bases between them. The CDR3 contains 13 residues. Germline V gives CDR1 MNHEY, CDR2 SVGAGI. Written as DNA, the CDR3 is TGTGCCAGCGCCCCGAACAGGCAACGCGAGCAGTACTTC. It translates to CASAPNRQREQYF.

This clone turned up a few times. The chain combines TRBV5-1 with TRBJ2-7, with 7 bases identical to TRBD2. The J segment lost 2 bases and the V segment lost 0 bases, leaving 5 bases of the junction unmatched. The CDR3 loop spans 15 amino acids. Germline CDR1 SGHRS, CDR2 YFSETQ. The CDR3 here is CASSLEGRGTYEQYF. The CDR3 DNA reads TGCGCCAGCAGCTTGGAGGGGAGGGGAACCTACGAGCAGTACTTC.

The chain has TRBV10-2 and TRBJ1-2; perhaps TRBD1 as D (5 bases). CDR3 length equals 15 residues. Germline V gene lookup returns CDR1 WSHSY and CDR2 SAAADI. Between the trimmed V and J ends, which lost 3 bases and 1 base, there was a span of 12 bases. CDR3 region: CASSEVDKLNYGYTF. Here the CDR3 DNA reads TGCGCCAGCAGTGAAGTGGACAAACTTAACTATGGCTACACCTTC.

The genes are TRBV19 and TRBJ2-1; 7 nucleotides align to TRBD1. This CDR3 is built from 15 residues. Germline trimming cut 5 bases from V and 10 bases from J; bases unmatched to any gene: 14. Germline V gives CDR1 LNHDA, CDR2 SQIVND (reference sequence). This CDR3 is CASSVRQGPTIEQFF. CDR3 in DNA: TGTGCCAGTAGTGTCCGACAGGGACCAACTATAGAGCAGTTCTTC.

This clone was counted a single time. The rearrangement uses TRBV18 and TRBJ1-5; D is possibly TRBD1 (6 bases). V lost 1 base, J lost 7 bases, and 11 bases lay in between. The CDR3 loop spans 14 amino acids. The germline gives CDR1 KGHSH, CDR2 LQKENI. CDR3 bases: TGTGCCAGCTCACCACGGGCAGGGGAACAGCCCCAGCATTTT. Its protein is CASSPRAGEQPQHF.